These T cell receptor beta chains were read from a single sample in a study of blood T cell repertoires in COVID-19. Sequencing was performed with immunoSEQ multiplex PCR; in TCRdb, only in-frame clones are kept and a portion is missing. The sample contains around 170,000 clones, 86% of which appear only once. The sequencing input was peripheral blood. Receptors originate from a man aged 45 to 65 with active or convalescent COVID-19. Each CDR3 is given with its conserved first and last residue. The D gene is left open where the match is weak. Clone size appears in some rows only: once, few, many, or a class for an expanded clone.

j_call clone_size d_call v_call cdr3_aa cdr3_nt
TRBJ1-5 - - TRBV24-1 CATSDSGVRQPQHF TGTGCCACCAGTGATTCGGGGGTGAGGCAGCCCCAGCATTTT
TRBJ2-5 - - TRBV7-2 CASSPPSETQYF TGTGCCAGCAGCCCCCCCTCAGAGACCCAGTACTTC
TRBJ1-1 - - TRBV10-1 CALSGTEAFF TGCGCCTTGAGCGGCACTGAAGCTTTCTTT
TRBJ2-2 - - TRBV6-5 CASRLGGTGELFF TGTGCCAGCAGGCTAGGCGGGACCGGGGAGCTGTTTTTT
TRBJ2-2 - - TRBV9 CASSVGSTGELFF TGTGCCAGCAGCGTGGGCAGCACCGGGGAGCTGTTTTTT
TRBJ1-2 once - TRBV7-2 CASSSDSYGYTF TGTGCCAGCAGTTCGGACAGCTATGGCTACACCTTC
TRBJ1-2 few - TRBV6-2/TRBV6-3 CASSYYSLGGYGYTF TGTGCCAGCAGTTATTATTCCCTCGGAGGCTATGGCTACACCTTC
TRBJ2-1 few TRBD2 TRBV6-5 CASSPLAGDLKEFF TGTGCCAGCAGTCCCCTCGCGGGAGATTTGAAGGAGTTCTTC
TRBJ2-1 - - TRBV9 CASSVAIRGKDNEQFF TGTGCCAGCAGCGTAGCTATTAGGGGGAAGGACAATGAGCAGTTCTTC
TRBJ2-5 - TRBD2 TRBV10-2 CASLGTSGGTQYF TGCGCCAGCTTGGGTACTAGCGGGGGGACCCAGTACTTC
TRBJ2-3 - - TRBV9 CASSVGAGFADTQYF TGTGCCAGCAGCGTAGGGGCAGGGTTCGCAGATACGCAGTATTTT
TRBJ2-1 - - TRBV11-3 CASSPRRGGTGFEQFF TGTGCCAGCAGCCCCAGGAGGGGGGGTACGGGCTTTGAGCAGTTCTTC
TRBJ1-1 - TRBD1 TRBV19 CASSLRDRLEAFF TGTGCCAGTAGTCTACGGGACAGGCTCGAAGCTTTCTTT
TRBJ1-1 - - TRBV5-4 CASSLGQLGDSEAFF TGTGCCAGCAGCTTGGGTCAGTTAGGGGATAGTGAAGCTTTCTTT
TRBJ2-6 - - TRBV7-2 CASSPTGRGLSGANVLTF TGTGCCAGCAGCCCGACCGGTCGGGGGTTGTCTGGGGCCAACGTCCTGACTTTC
TRBJ1-3 - - TRBV3-1/TRBV3-2 CASSQTTGSGNTIYF TGTGCCAGCAGCCAAACCACAGGGAGCGGAAACACCATATATTTT